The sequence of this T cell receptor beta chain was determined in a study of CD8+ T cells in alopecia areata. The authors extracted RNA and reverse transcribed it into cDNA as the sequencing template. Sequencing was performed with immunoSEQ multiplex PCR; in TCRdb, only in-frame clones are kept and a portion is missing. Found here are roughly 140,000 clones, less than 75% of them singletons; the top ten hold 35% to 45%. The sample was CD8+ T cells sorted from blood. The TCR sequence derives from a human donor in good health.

The CDR3 DNA reads as TGCGCCAGCAGCTTGGATCCGATCGCTGGCAGCGCCTACAATGAGCAGTTCTTC. It yields the protein CASSLDPIAGSAYNEQFF. The V call is TRBV5-1, the J call TRBJ2-1; D gene ambiguous. This CDR3 is 18 amino acids long. The V and J ends lost 0 bases and 2 bases respectively, with 18 bases between them. CDR1 and CDR2 (germline): SGHRS, YFSETQ.